Shown below are 20 T cell receptor beta chains from a single sample sequenced in a study of human T cells and chemical hapten exposure. Noted time point: pre-sensitization, week 0. Treatment in this sample: therapeutic diphenylcyclopropenone sensitization with weekly scalp DPC. MiXCR, run by TCRdb on the RACE reads, gives a single entry per CDR3 protein. The sample gives fewer than 350,000 distinct CDR3 sequences, over 7.5% of which show up once; 1.2% is in the top ten. The sample was whole blood, taken in connection with sensitization to the hapten diphenylcyclopropenone (DPC). The receptors stem from a man aged 18 to 35 with alopecia areata. Some clones in this sample may be carry-over from other donors' samples.

This clonotype was counted at least ten times. CDR3 sequence: CASSLPRTYNSPLHF. Here the CDR3 DNA reads TGTGCCAGCAGCCTTCCGCGGACCTATAATTCACCCCTCCACTTT. The chain employs TRBV5-5 and TRBJ1-6; no clear D gene. Trimming pared 4 bases from V and 2 bases from J, leaving 10 bases between. The CDR3 is 15 residues long. Germline loops: CDR1 SGHKS, CDR2 YYEKEE (reference sequence).

The sample holds many counts of this clonotype. This rearrangement joins TRBV4-3 to TRBJ1-2; 8 bases align to TRBD1. The CDR3 is 15 amino acids. Germline V CDR1 and CDR2: LGHNA, YSLEER. The J segment lost 4 bases and the V segment lost 1 base, leaving 5 bases of the junction unmatched. The CDR3 loop reads CASSQVAGGVYGYTF. CDR3 bases: TGCGCCAGCAGCCAAGTAGCAGGGGGCGTCTATGGCTACACCTTC.

This clonotype was detected only a few times. The rearrangement uses TRBV12-5 and TRBJ1-1; D is undetermined. Trimming cost V 4 bases and J 1 base, with 4 bases left between them. Germline V lookup: CDR1 LGHNT, CDR2 FRNRAP. This CDR3 comprises 12 residues. The CDR3 DNA follows: TGTGCTAGTGGTTCTTGGAACACTGAAGCTTTCTTT. This encodes CASGSWNTEAFF. Based on the CDR3 plus reference TRBV12-5 and TRBJ1-1, the full variable domain is DARVTQTPRHKVTEMGQEVTMRCQPILGHNTVFWYRQTMMQGLELLAYFRNRAPLDDSGMPKDRFSAEMPDATLATLKIQPSEPRDSAVYFCASGSWNTEAFFGQGTRLTVV.

The chain employs TRBV7-9 and TRBJ1-6, with no clear D. This CDR3 is 16 amino acids long. Trimming took off 5 bases at V and 7 bases at J, with 18 bases between the two ends. CDR1 and CDR2 (germline): SEHNR, FQNEAQ (reference sequence). The CDR3, as DNA: TGTGCCAGCAGCCTCCTAGGACCGTACTACAATTCACCCCTCCACTTT. Amino acids: CASSLLGPYYNSPLHF.

Regarding this clonotype: Mismatch with germline at one junction end may stem from a read error. V gene TRBV6-6 combines with J gene TRBJ2-3, with a tentative D call TRBD2 (7 bases). The CDR3 sequence is 15 residues long. CDR1 is MNHNY and CDR2 is SVGAGI in the germline V gene (reference sequence). This chain's CDR3 is CASSYPGGRTDTQNF. DNA for the CDR3: TGTGCCAGCAGTTATCCGGGGGGCCGCACAGATACGCAGAATTTT.

This chain links TRBV10-3 with TRBJ2-1; 13 nucleotides line up with TRBD2. The CDR3 runs 14 residues. Trimming at V came to 10 bases and at J to 5 bases, leaving 5 bases not matched to a gene. Looked up from germline, CDR1 is ENHRY and CDR2 is SYGVKD. CDR3 DNA sequence: TGTGCCACCACCGGGACTAGCGGGGACAATGAGCAGTTCTTC. Protein sequence: CATTGTSGDNEQFF.

The rearrangement joins TRBV5-1 to TRBJ2-7, with D possibly being TRBD1 (6 bases). The CDR3 is made up of 15 amino acids. Germline V lookup: CDR1 SGHRS, CDR2 YFSETQ. Between the trimmed V and J ends, which lost 4 bases and 6 bases, there was a span of 20 bases. CDR3 bases: TGCGCCAGCAGCCCCTCAAATGGGGGCCGCATCGAGCAGTACTTC. This encodes CASSPSNGGRIEQYF.

This clonotype was seen more than once but under ten times. V gene TRBV24-1 combines with J gene TRBJ2-3; TRBD1 aligns across 10 bases. J lost 5 bases, V lost 1 base, and 5 bases had no gene match. Germline CDR1 is KGHDR and CDR2 is SFDVKD. The CDR3 loop spans 16 amino acids. The CDR3 DNA reads TGTGCCACCAGTGATTTACGACAGGGGGCAAGAGATACGCAGTATTTT. Translating it yields CATSDLRQGARDTQYF.

There are many counts of this clonotype. The chain joins TRBV27 to TRBJ2-6, with D possibly called TRBD1 or TRBD2 (5 bases each). Germline V gives CDR1 MNHEY, CDR2 SMNVEV (reference sequence). This CDR3 is built from 22 residues. V was shortened by 4 bases and J by 0 bases, with 28 bases between the two germline ends. The CDR3: CASSSPIYTGPRLSSGANVLTF. The CDR3 bases are TGTGCCAGCAGTTCACCCATCTATACGGGACCGAGATTAAGCTCTGGGGCCAACGTCCTGACTTTC.

This clonotype was picked up a small number of times. The chain is built from TRBV5-4 and TRBJ2-5; 13 bases align to TRBD2. The ends lost 2 bases at V and 3 bases at J; junction bases unmatched: 1. The CDR3 spans 15 residues. Germline V gene lookup returns CDR1 SGHNT and CDR2 YYREEE (reference sequence). CDR3 in amino acids: CASSFGTSGEETQYF. The CDR3 DNA follows: TGTGCCAGCAGCTTTGGGACTAGCGGGGAAGAGACCCAGTACTTC. Filled out from reference TRBV5-4 and TRBJ2-5, the complete variable domain reads ETGVTQSPTHLIKTRGQQVTLRCSSQSGHNTVSWYQQALGQGPQFIFQYYREEENGRGNFPPRFSGLQFPNYSSELNVNALELDDSALYLCASSFGTSGEETQYFGPGTRLLVL.

This clonotype was detected ten times or more. This chain uses TRBV7-2 with TRBJ1-2; 9 positions match TRBD1. The CDR3 contains 15 residues. With 4 bases clipped from V and 3 bases from J, the junction kept 6 bases outside the gene matches. Looked up from germline, CDR1 is SGHTA and CDR2 is FQGNSA. The CDR3 is CASSSWDRVDYGYTF. In DNA, the CDR3 is TGTGCCAGCAGCTCCTGGGACAGGGTTGACTATGGCTACACCTTC. The complete variable domain, with remaining parts taken from reference TRBV7-2 and TRBJ1-2, reads GAGVSQSPSNKVTEKGKDVELRCDPISGHTALYWYRQSLGQGLEFLIYFQGNSAPDKSGLPSDRFSAERTGGSVSTLTIQRTQQEDSAVYLCASSSWDRVDYGYTFGSGTRLTVV.

The rearrangement joins TRBV7-2 to TRBJ2-2, with D maybe TRBD2 (5 bases). Germline lookup yields CDR1 SGHTA and CDR2 FQGNSA. The V gene lost 6 bases and the J gene lost 2 bases, with 10 bases spanning the gap. The CDR3 consists of 14 residues. The CDR3 nucleotides are TGTGCCAGCAGAAAAGGACTTAACACCGGGGAGCTGTTTTTT. It yields the protein CASRKGLNTGELFF.

CDR3 nucleotides: TGTGCCAGCAGCTTGCGGCGAGCGGGGACCTACGAGCAGTACGTC. Protein product: CASSLRRAGTYEQYV. The chain recombines TRBV5-6 with TRBJ2-7; 7 nucleotides match TRBD2. Germline V gene data show CDR1 as SGHDT and CDR2 as YYEEEE. The CDR3 contains 15 residues. Trimming removed 1 base from V and 2 bases from J; junction bases left unmatched: 6.

This clonotype was picked up many times. The rearrangement links TRBV6-6 to TRBJ1-5; D gene uncertain. This CDR3 region has 14 residues. The germline V gene encodes CDR1 MNHNY and CDR2 SVGAGI (reference sequence). Trimming took 2 bases from V and 6 from J, leaving 11 bases between them. CDR3 amino acids: CASSYTGPGQPQHF. In DNA, the CDR3 is TGTGCCAGCAGTTACACTGGCCCAGGTCAGCCCCAGCATTTT.

The rearrangement joins TRBV7-2 to TRBJ1-6; possibly TRBD1 for D (6 bases). The V end lost 5 bases, the J end lost 5 bases, and 10 bases lay between the germline ends. This CDR3 has 14 residues. Germline V gives CDR1 SGHTA, CDR2 FQGNSA. CDR3 protein: CASSVQGHNSPLHF. The CDR3 DNA follows: TGTGCCAGCAGCGTACAGGGTCATAATTCACCCCTCCACTTT.

This clonotype was seen at least ten times. The gene calls are TRBV28 and TRBJ1-5; 8 bases map to TRBD1. The ends lost 6 bases at V and 1 base at J; junction bases unmatched: 5. The CDR3 totals 15 residues. CDR1 and CDR2 from the germline V gene are MDHEN and SYDVKM. The CDR3 nucleotides read TGTGCCAGCAGACTACAGGGGGGGAGCAATCAGCCCCAGCATTTT. Residues: CASRLQGGSNQPQHF.

This clonotype was found many times. The chain uses TRBV5-1 and TRBJ1-4; no clear D. The CDR3 consists of 14 residues. Germline CDR1 reads SGHRS; CDR2 reads YFSETQ. With 1 base removed from V and 0 bases from J, the gap between germline ends came to 4 bases. In nucleotides, the CDR3 is TGCGCCAGCAGCTTGAGCCCAACTAATGAAAAACTGTTTTTT. Encoded protein: CASSLSPTNEKLFF. Full variable domain (outside the CDR3, taken from reference TRBV5-1 and TRBJ1-4): KAGVTQTPRYLIKTRGQQVTLSCSPISGHRSVSWYQQTPGQGLQFLFEYFSETQRNKGNFPGRFSGRQFSNSRSEMNVSTLELGDSALYLCASSLSPTNEKLFFGSGTQLSVL.

There are a few counts of this clonotype. This sequence joins TRBV12-3 or TRBV12-4 and TRBJ1-6; tentatively, D is TRBD1 (6 bases). The CDR3 extends over 14 amino acids. Trimming took off 3 bases at V and 10 bases at J, with 13 bases between the two ends. This CDR3 reads CASSLWQGRSPLHF. CDR3 nucleotides: TGTGCCAGCAGTTTGTGGCAGGGGAGATCACCCCTCCACTTT.

The V gene is TRBV27, the J gene TRBJ2-2; 7 bases match TRBD1. The germline V gene has CDR1 MNHEY and CDR2 SMNVEV (reference sequence). The CDR3 is 16 residues long. With 6 bases clipped from V and 4 bases from J, the junction kept 11 bases outside the gene matches. The CDR3 spells CASSHRQGLSTGELFF. The CDR3 DNA sequence: TGTGCCAGCAGCCACCGACAGGGATTGAGCACCGGGGAGCTGTTTTTT.

The V gene is TRBV12-3 or TRBV12-4, the J gene TRBJ1-5, with TRBD1 as a possible D gene (5 bases). The CDR3 consists of 13 residues. Trimming stripped 8 bases from V and 3 bases from J, with 11 bases between. The CDR3 spells CASARQINQPQHF. CDR3 bases: TGTGCCAGCGCCAGACAGATCAATCAGCCCCAGCATTTT.